This TCR beta chain was recovered during a study of pediatric ulcerative colitis. Study results and caveats: All ulcerative colitis patients, but no controls, carried a couple of rectal clonotypes.

This CDR3 contains 14 residues. Trimming took off 3 bases at V and 0 bases at J, with 9 bases between the two ends. Germline lookup yields CDR1 SGHDT and CDR2 YYEEEE. Sequencing depth was up to 500,000 reads per sample. Clones were sequenced by immunoSEQ multiplex PCR, and TCRdb holds only the in-frame ones, with some missing. The sample records about 36,000 clones, 70% to 90% being singletons. About this clone itself: The antigen remains unidentified.

J is TRBJ1-1 and V is TRBV5-6, with a tentative D call TRBD1 (6 bases). The sequence was collected from a girl aged 10-17 years with moderate ulcerative colitis. The sequenced material came from blood. In DNA, the CDR3 is TGTGCCAGCAGCTGGGGACATATGAACACTGAAGCTTTCTTT. Its translation: CASSWGHMNTEAFF.